A selection of T cell receptor beta chains follows, all from one sample in a study of T-cell reconstitution after alpha-beta-depleted transplantation in children. TCRdb re-called the PCR reads through MiXCR, storing one row per CDR3 protein. The data contain some 450,000 distinct CDR3 sequences, approximately 41% of them singletons. This specimen was PBMCs, taken before TCRalphabeta/CD19-depleted stem cell transplant. These receptors all come from a girl aged 2 to 10 with aplastic anemia, due to receive a stem cell transplant. The CDR3 runs from the conserved cysteine through the conserved F or W. Fields, in order: V gene, J gene, clone size, D gene, CDR3 protein, CDR3 DNA. D genes are given only for firm matches. Clone size is stated in some rows and not others, as once, few, many or a class when expanded.

TRBV7-2	TRBJ2-3	few	.	CASSLTDSTDTQYF	TGTGCCAGCAGCTTAACAGATTCCACAGATACGCAGTATTTT
TRBV11-2	TRBJ1-2	few	TRBD1	CASSTGLGQGGGYTF	TGTGCCAGCAGCACCGGCCTCGGACAGGGTGGTGGCTACACCTTC
TRBV5-4	TRBJ2-3	few	TRBD1	CASSTGQGMGDTQYF	TGTGCCAGCAGCACCGGACAGGGGATGGGGGATACGCAGTATTTT
TRBV20-1	TRBJ1-2	.	.	CSAKLQGLGYGYTF	TGCAGTGCCAAACTACAGGGTTTGGGCTATGGCTACACCTTC
TRBV30	TRBJ2-2	few	.	CAWRREFSGELFF	TGTGCCTGGAGGAGGGAGTTCTCCGGGGAGCTGTTTTTT
TRBV29-1	TRBJ1-6	few	.	CSEPRAPFNSPLHF	TGCAGCGAACCCCGAGCACCTTTTAATTCACCCCTCCACTTT
TRBV5-1	TRBJ2-7	many	TRBD2	CASSFLSGFPLNYEQYF	TGCGCCAGCAGCTTTCTTAGCGGGTTCCCGCTTAACTACGAGCAGTACTTC
TRBV5-1	TRBJ2-7	.	.	CASSVTSSYEQYF	TGCGCCAGCAGCGTCACTAGTTCCTACGAGCAGTACTTC
TRBV5-1	TRBJ2-7	.	TRBD2	CASSTRLAGESYEQYF	TGCGCCAGCAGCACCCGACTAGCGGGGGAGTCCTACGAGCAGTACTTC
TRBV5-1	TRBJ1-6	many	TRBD1	CASSLDRGNSPLHF	TGCGCCAGCAGCCTGGACAGGGGTAATTCACCCCTCCACTTT
TRBV5-1	TRBJ2-2	many	.	CASSLQAMGGELFF	TGCGCCAGCAGCTTACAGGCGATGGGCGGGGAGCTGTTTTTT
TRBV19	TRBJ2-4	.	TRBD1	CASRGDRQNIQYF	TGTGCCAGTAGGGGGGACAGACAAAACATTCAGTACTTC
TRBV11-3	TRBJ2-2	.	.	CASGPTETGELFF	TGTGCCAGCGGACCGACCGAGACCGGGGAGCTGTTTTTT
TRBV20-1	TRBJ1-1	.	.	CSAVGRAFGEAFF	TGCAGTGCTGTGGGCAGGGCATTCGGTGAAGCTTTCTTT
TRBV20-1	TRBJ2-5	once	TRBD2	CSARAGTSGSWQETQYF	TGCAGTGCTAGGGCCGGGACTAGCGGGAGTTGGCAAGAGACCCAGTACTTC
TRBV20-1	TRBJ2-5	many	TRBD2	CSGTPPAGGLQETQYF	TGCAGTGGAACTCCTCCAGCGGGAGGGCTTCAAGAGACCCAGTACTTC
TRBV20-1	TRBJ1-1	.	.	CSAREDTFSTMNTEAFF	TGCAGTGCTAGAGAAGACACGTTTTCCACCATGAACACTGAAGCTTTCTTT
TRBV20-1	TRBJ2-1	.	.	CSARDPTAPREQFF	TGCAGTGCTAGAGATCCCACAGCCCCAAGGGAGCAGTTCTTC
TRBV6-2/TRBV6-3	TRBJ2-2	many	.	CASSLSYTGELFF	TGTGCCAGCAGTCTTTCGTACACCGGGGAGCTGTTTTTT
TRBV20-1	TRBJ2-1	once	.	CSAKDPGAGNEQFF	TGCAGTGCTAAAGACCCAGGGGCAGGCAATGAGCAGTTCTTC
TRBV27	TRBJ2-1	few	.	CASSRTTVGNEQFF	TGTGCCAGCAGTCGGACCACGGTGGGCAATGAGCAGTTCTTC
TRBV28	TRBJ2-7	.	.	CASSSSGTPYEQYF	TGTGCCAGCAGTTCTTCCGGGACACCCTACGAGCAGTACTTC
TRBV4-1	TRBJ2-1	.	.	CASSQDPGAGNEQFF	TGCGCCAGCAGCCAAGATCCGGGGGCTGGTAATGAGCAGTTCTTC
TRBV7-8	TRBJ1-5	.	.	CASSLLLSNQPQHF	TGTGCCAGCAGCTTATTACTGAGCAATCAGCCCCAGCATTTT
TRBV12-3/TRBV12-4	TRBJ2-5	many	.	CASRVGIEETQYF	TGTGCCAGCAGGGTCGGGATCGAAGAGACCCAGTACTTC
TRBV24-1	TRBJ2-3	few	.	CATRGPLGTDTQYF	TGTGCCACCCGGGGACCCCTAGGCACAGATACGCAGTATTTT
TRBV2	TRBJ1-2	.	.	CASSPGGGGNYGYTF	TGTGCCAGCAGCCCTGGTGGGGGCGGGAACTATGGCTACACCTTC
TRBV7-7	TRBJ2-5	.	.	CASSTGGTSRETQYF	TGTGCTAGCAGCACCGGCGGGACCAGCAGGGAGACCCAGTACTTC
TRBV6-1	TRBJ2-4	.	.	CASNPSPKDPLTKNIQYF	TGTGCCAGCAACCCCTCGCCCAAGGACCCCCTGACCAAAAACATTCAGTACTTC
TRBV5-1	TRBJ2-7	many	.	CASSSRYEQYF	TGCGCCAGCAGCTCCAGATACGAGCAGTACTTC
TRBV27	TRBJ2-7	.	.	CAIKGASGSFLREQYF	TGTGCCATCAAGGGGGCGAGCGGGTCCTTCTTACGCGAGCAGTACTTC
TRBV12-3/TRBV12-4	TRBJ2-6	once	.	CASSRHRDPDSGANVLTF	TGTGCCAGCAGTAGACACCGGGACCCCGACTCTGGGGCCAACGTCCTGACTTTC
TRBV5-1	TRBJ2-1	.	.	CASSLGQSYNEQFF	TGCGCCAGCAGCTTAGGGCAGTCCTACAATGAGCAGTTCTTC
TRBV21-1	TRBJ1-5	many	.	CASPKAWWSNQPQHF	TGTGCCAGCCCCAAGGCTTGGTGGAGCAATCAGCCCCAGCATTTT
TRBV5-1	TRBJ2-2	many	.	CASSLEVGPGIGELFF	TGCGCCAGCAGCTTGGAGGTGGGCCCGGGCATCGGGGAGCTGTTTTTT
TRBV6-1	TRBJ1-1	few	.	CASTPIQADTEAFF	TGTGCCAGCACCCCGATTCAGGCGGACACTGAAGCTTTCTTT
TRBV20-1	TRBJ2-7	.	.	CSAHRSRSYEQYF	TGCAGTGCCCACAGGTCAAGGTCCTACGAGCAGTACTTC
TRBV10-3	TRBJ2-7	.	.	CATGKEVDIYEQYF	TGTGCCACCGGCAAGGAGGTCGACATCTACGAGCAGTACTTC
TRBV29-1	TRBJ2-5	.	.	CSVKKGGETQYF	TGCAGCGTTAAAAAAGGGGGGGAGACCCAGTACTTC
TRBV7-3	TRBJ2-3	.	.	CASSLRPNPDTQYF	TGTGCCAGCAGCTTACGTCCTAACCCGGATACGCAGTATTTT
TRBV29-1	TRBJ2-4	many	.	CSVEDGIPTGNIQYF	TGCAGCGTTGAAGACGGGATACCGACAGGAAACATTCAGTACTTC
TRBV29-1	TRBJ2-2	many	.	CSGEETGELFF	TGCAGTGGGGAGGAGACCGGGGAGCTGTTTTTT
TRBV12-3/TRBV12-4	TRBJ1-2	many	.	CASSLKGKLNYGYTF	TGTGCCAGCAGTTTGAAGGGGAAACTTAACTATGGCTACACCTTC
TRBV6-2/TRBV6-3	TRBJ1-1	few	.	CASSYADSRPEAFF	TGTGCCAGCAGTTACGCGGACAGTCGCCCTGAAGCTTTCTTT
TRBV6-2/TRBV6-3	TRBJ2-1	.	.	CASSYEMLSSYNEQFF	TGTGCCAGCAGTTACGAGATGTTGAGCTCCTACAATGAGCAGTTCTTC
TRBV7-9	TRBJ2-5	.	.	CASSLVGGSVPGKTQYF	TGTGCCAGCAGCTTAGTAGGTGGTTCGGTTCCCGGGAAGACCCAGTACTTC
TRBV7-2	TRBJ1-5	few	.	CASSLELQNQPQHF	TGTGCCAGCAGCTTAGAGTTACAGAATCAGCCCCAGCATTTT
TRBV12-3/TRBV12-4	TRBJ1-5	.	TRBD1	CASSLGGQYNQHF	TGTGCCAGCAGTTTAGGGGGACAGTACAACCAGCATTTT
TRBV9	TRBJ2-1	many	TRBD2	CASSVGPRASGNNEQFF	TGTGCCAGCAGCGTAGGCCCCAGGGCTAGCGGGAACAATGAGCAGTTCTTC
TRBV20-1	TRBJ2-7	once	TRBD1	CSASHTGAPYEQYF	TGCAGTGCTAGTCATACAGGGGCACCTTACGAGCAGTACTTC
TRBV12-3/TRBV12-4	TRBJ1-3	.	.	CASRGAARGRNTIYF	TGTGCCAGTCGAGGGGCCGCAAGGGGCCGAAACACCATATATTTT
TRBV27	TRBJ2-4	.	.	CASRSDRSLAKNIQYF	TGTGCCAGCAGGAGTGACAGATCCCTAGCCAAAAACATTCAGTACTTC
TRBV20-1	TRBJ1-1	.	.	CSARSGPEAFF	TGCAGTGCTAGAAGCGGACCTGAAGCTTTCTTT
TRBV28	TRBJ1-2	.	TRBD1	CASSEPGDRGPNYGYTF	TGTGCCAGCAGTGAGCCCGGGGACAGGGGACCGAACTATGGCTACACCTTC
TRBV4-1	TRBJ2-1	many	TRBD2	CASSFSGRSYNEQFF	TGCGCCAGCAGCTTTAGCGGGAGGAGTTACAATGAGCAGTTCTTC
TRBV20-1	TRBJ2-7	once	.	CSASQGIYLEQYF	TGCAGTGCATCGCAGGGTATCTATCTCGAGCAGTACTTC
TRBV7-2	TRBJ2-3	many	.	CASSSAYLNTDTQYF	TGTGCCAGCAGCTCAGCCTATTTAAACACAGATACGCAGTATTTT
TRBV5-1	TRBJ2-2	many	.	CASSLSATNTGELFF	TGCGCCAGCAGCTTATCAGCGACGAACACCGGGGAGCTGTTTTTT
TRBV12-3/TRBV12-4	TRBJ2-1	many	.	CASSTFQTSSGSRNEQFF	TGTGCCAGCAGCACATTCCAGACTAGTTCCGGTAGTAGAAATGAGCAGTTCTTC